This T cell receptor (beta chain) came from a study of response to subunit inactivated influenza vaccine. General study points: The authors suggested that every seasonal influenza vaccination recruits few new T cells.

Trimming pared 2 bases from V and 8 bases from J, leaving 10 bases between. CDR3 size: 13 residues. Germline CDR1 reads LGHNA; CDR2 reads YSLEER. This clonotype was counted between two and nine times. Its matching antigen is unknown. TCRdb reprocessed the RT-PCR reads with MiXCR, giving one entry per CDR3 protein. The profile shows hundreds of thousands of distinct CDR3 sequences, around 20% of them singletons. Sequencing was performed on PBMCs from blood, taken roughly 5 days after vaccination. This receptor was obtained from a man aged 50 to 59 who received an inactivated influenza vaccine. The rearrangement uses TRBV4-3 and TRBJ2-1, with D uncertain. Written as DNA, the CDR3 is TGCGCCAGCAGCCAATTTTTATCGTATGAGCAGTTCTTC. Protein sequence: CASSQFLSYEQFF.